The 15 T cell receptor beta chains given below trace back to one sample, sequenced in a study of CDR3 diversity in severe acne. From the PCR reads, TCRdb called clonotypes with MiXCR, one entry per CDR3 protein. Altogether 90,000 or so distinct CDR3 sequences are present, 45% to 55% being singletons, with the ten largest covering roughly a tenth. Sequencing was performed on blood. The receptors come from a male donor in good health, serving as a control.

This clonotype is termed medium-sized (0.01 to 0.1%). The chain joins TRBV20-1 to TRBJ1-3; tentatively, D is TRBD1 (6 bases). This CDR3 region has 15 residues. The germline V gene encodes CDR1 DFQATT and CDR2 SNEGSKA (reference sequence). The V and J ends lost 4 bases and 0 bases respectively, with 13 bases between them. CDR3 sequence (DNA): TGCAGTGCTACTCCGGACAGCCTCTCTGGAAACACCATATATTTT. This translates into CSATPDSLSGNTIYF.

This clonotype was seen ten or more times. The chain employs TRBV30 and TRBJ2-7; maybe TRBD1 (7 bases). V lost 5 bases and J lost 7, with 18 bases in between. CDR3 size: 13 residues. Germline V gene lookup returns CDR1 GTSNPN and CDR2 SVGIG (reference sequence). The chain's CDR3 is CAWSFSTGREQYF. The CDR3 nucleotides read TGTGCCTGGTCCTTCTCGACAGGGAGGGAGCAGTACTTC.

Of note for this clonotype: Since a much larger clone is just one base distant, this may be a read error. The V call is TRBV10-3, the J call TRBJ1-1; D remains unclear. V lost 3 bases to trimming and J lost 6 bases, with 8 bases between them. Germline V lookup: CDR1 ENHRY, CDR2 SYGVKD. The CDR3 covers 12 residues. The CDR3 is CAISEGYPEAFF. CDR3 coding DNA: TGTGCCATCAGTGAAGGGTACCCTGAAGCTTTCTTT.

The CDR3 protein is CASRPQTWDRDTGANVLTF. The CDR3 bases are TGTGCCAGCAGACCCCAGACTTGGGACAGGGACACTGGGGCCAACGTCCTGACTTTC. V usage is TRBV11-2 and J usage is TRBJ2-6; 9 positions agree with TRBD1. V lost 6 bases to trimming and J lost 2 bases; unmatched junction nucleotides: 14. This CDR3 region has 19 residues. The V gene's germline CDR1 is SGHAT and CDR2 FQNNGV.

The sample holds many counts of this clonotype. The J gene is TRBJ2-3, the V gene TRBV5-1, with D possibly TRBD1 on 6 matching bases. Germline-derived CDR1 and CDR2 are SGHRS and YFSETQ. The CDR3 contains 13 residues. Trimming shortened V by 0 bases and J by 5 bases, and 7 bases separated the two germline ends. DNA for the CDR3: TGCGCCAGCAGCTTGGGGACAGAAGATACGCAGTATTTT. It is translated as CASSLGTEDTQYF.

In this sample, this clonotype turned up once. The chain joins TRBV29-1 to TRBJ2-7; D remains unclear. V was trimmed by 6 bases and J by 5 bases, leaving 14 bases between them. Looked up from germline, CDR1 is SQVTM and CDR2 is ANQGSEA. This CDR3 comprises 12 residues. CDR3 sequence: CSVRSPLDEQYF. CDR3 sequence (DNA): TGCAGCGTGAGATCTCCGTTAGACGAGCAGTACTTC.

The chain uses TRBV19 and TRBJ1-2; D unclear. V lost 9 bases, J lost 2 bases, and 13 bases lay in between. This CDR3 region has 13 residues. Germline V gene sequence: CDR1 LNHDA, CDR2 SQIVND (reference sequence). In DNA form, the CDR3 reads TGTGCCAGCATGGGCGATTCAAACTATGGCTACACCTTC. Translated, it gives CASMGDSNYGYTF.

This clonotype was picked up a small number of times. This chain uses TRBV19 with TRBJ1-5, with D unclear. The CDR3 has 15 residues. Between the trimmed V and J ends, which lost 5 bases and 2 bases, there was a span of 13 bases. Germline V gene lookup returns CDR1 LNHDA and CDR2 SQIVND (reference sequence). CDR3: CASSPRPSGNQPQHF. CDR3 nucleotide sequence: TGTGCCAGTAGTCCGCGACCCAGTGGCAATCAGCCCCAGCATTTT. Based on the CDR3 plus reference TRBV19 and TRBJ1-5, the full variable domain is DGGITQSPKYLFRKEGQNVTLSCEQNLNHDAMYWYRQDPGQGLRLIYYSQIVNDFQKGDIAEGYSVSREKKESFPLTVTSAQKNPTAFYLCASSPRPSGNQPQHFGDGTRLSIL.

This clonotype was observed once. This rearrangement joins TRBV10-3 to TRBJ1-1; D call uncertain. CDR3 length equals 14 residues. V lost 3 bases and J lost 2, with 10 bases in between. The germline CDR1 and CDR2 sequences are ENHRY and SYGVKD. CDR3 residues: CAISDPSGNTEAFF. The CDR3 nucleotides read TGTGCCATCAGTGATCCTTCGGGAAACACTGAAGCTTTCTTT.

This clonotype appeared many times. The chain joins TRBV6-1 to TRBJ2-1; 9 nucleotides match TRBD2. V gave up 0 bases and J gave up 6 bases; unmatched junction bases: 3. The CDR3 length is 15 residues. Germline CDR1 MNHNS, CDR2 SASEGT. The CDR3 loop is CASSEAAGGLNEQFF. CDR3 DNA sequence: TGTGCCAGCAGTGAAGCAGCGGGGGGCCTCAATGAGCAGTTCTTC.

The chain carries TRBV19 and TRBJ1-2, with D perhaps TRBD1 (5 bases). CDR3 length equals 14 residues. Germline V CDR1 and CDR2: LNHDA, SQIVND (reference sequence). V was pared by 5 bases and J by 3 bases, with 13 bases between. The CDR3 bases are TGTGCCAGTAGTGGCTGGGGCCGGGACTATGGCTACACCTTC. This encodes CASSGWGRDYGYTF.

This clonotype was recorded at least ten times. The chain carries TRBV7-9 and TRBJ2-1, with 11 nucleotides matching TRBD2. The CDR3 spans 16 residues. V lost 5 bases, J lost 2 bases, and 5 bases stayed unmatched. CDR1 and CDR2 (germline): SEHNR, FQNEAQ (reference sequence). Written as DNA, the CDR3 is TGTGCCAGCAGCCCCAGACTAGCGGGGCCCTACAATGAGCAGTTCTTC. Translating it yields CASSPRLAGPYNEQFF.

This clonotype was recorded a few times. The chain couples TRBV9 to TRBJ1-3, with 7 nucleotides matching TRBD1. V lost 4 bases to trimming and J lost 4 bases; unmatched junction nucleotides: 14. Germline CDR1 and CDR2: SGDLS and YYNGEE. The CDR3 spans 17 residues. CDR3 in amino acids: CASSPISGRGPGNTIYF. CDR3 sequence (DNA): TGTGCCAGCAGCCCCATTTCTGGAAGGGGGCCCGGAAACACCATATATTTT. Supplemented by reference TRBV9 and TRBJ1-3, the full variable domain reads DSGVTQTPKHLITATGQRVTLRCSPRSGDLSVYWYQQSLDQGLQFLIQYYNGEERAKGNILERFSAQQFPDLHSELNLSSLELGDSALYFCASSPISGRGPGNTIYFGEGSWLTVV.

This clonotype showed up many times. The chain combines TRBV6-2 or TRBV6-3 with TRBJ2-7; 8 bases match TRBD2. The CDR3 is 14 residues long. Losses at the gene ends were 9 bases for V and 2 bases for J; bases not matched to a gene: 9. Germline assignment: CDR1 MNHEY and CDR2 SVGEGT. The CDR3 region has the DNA TGTGCCAGTTTCCCAGCGGGGGAGGCCTACGAGCAGTACTTC. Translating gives CASFPAGEAYEQYF.

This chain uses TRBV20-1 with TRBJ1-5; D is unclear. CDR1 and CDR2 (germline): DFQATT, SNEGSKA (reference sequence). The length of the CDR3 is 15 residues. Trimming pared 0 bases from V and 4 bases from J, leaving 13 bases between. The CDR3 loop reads CSARDQISGNQPQHF. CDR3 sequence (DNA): TGCAGTGCTAGAGATCAGATCTCAGGAAATCAGCCCCAGCATTTT.